What follows is one T cell receptor (beta chain) and its context. Its specificity is unknown. This record comes from a study of blood T cells in healthy people across ages. General observations from the study: Among T cells, TCR beta diversity per million cells dropped roughly linearly as age rose. With donor CMV status unknown, expanded clonotype changes were possibly confounded.

PBMCs were isolated at a quantity of at least 6 million per sample. The use of a sample-barcoded 5' primer and a J-beta primer mix characterized a second PCR of roughly 6 to 11 cycles. TCRdb re-analysed the 5' RACE reads in MiXCR, keeping a single row per CDR3 protein. The table has 910,000 or so distinct CDR3 sequences, 51% seen once. Per the germline V gene, CDR1 is LNHNV and CDR2 is YYDKDF (reference sequence). J gave up 1 base and V 3 bases, and 2 bases lay outside the gene matches. The CDR3 extends over 14 amino acids. Material: blood. The rearrangement links TRBV15 to TRBJ2-5; 7 bases match TRBD2. The receptor's source is a woman aged 55-70 years in good health. The CDR3 reads CATSRRTSQETQYF. CDR3 sequence (DNA): TGTGCCACCAGCAGGCGGACTAGCCAAGAGACCCAGTACTTC.